This T cell receptor beta chain derives from a study of T cell repertoires in cytomegalovirus infection. Whole-study context: Used in the study were CMV epitopes, some recently identified and HLA-C-restricted, others well-studied and HLA-B-restricted.

MiXCR was run by TCRdb on the reads, yielding one entry per CDR3 protein. The sample lists around 540,000 distinct CDR3 sequences, about 33% occurring once. This CDR3 has 12 amino acids. V was clipped by 2 bases and J by 5 bases, with 6 bases between them. From germline, CDR1 is SEHNR and CDR2 FQNEAQ (reference sequence). This clonotype was seen ten or more times. Antigen specificity is unknown. Sequencing used cultured PBMCs, obtained from culture after CMV antigen stimulation. The TCR originated in a human donor in good health (CMV status not recorded). Some clones in this sample may be carry-over from other donors' samples. The gene calls are TRBV7-9 and TRBJ2-5, with D unclear. The CDR3 here is CASSLIGETQYF. The DNA of the CDR3 is TGTGCCAGCAGCTTAATCGGGGAGACCCAGTACTTC.